Sequencing of this T cell receptor beta chain was carried out in a study of blood T cell repertoires in COVID-19. Study-level information: Italy, Spain and the United States were the sources of the convalescent and acute COVID-19 samples. PBMCs, B-cell-depleted T cells, or T cells were the source of the cDNA or gDNA that made up the material.

The sample holds a few counts of this clone. Original analysis: Estimation of nucleated cell counts was performed using reference gene primer amplification. Sequenced by immunoSEQ multiplex PCR; TCRdb stores in-frame clones only, minus some. The DNA gave D and trimming, while V, J and clone size come from that table. The data show about 230,000 clones, with around 83% seen just once and more than 0.75% held by the top ten. The CDR3 has 13 amino acids. Germline values: CDR1 GTSNPN, CDR2 SVGIG (reference sequence). V shed 8 bases and J shed 8 bases, with 16 bases lying between them. The clonotype originates from a man aged 35 to 55 with acute or convalescent COVID-19. Input material: peripheral blood. The chain is built from TRBV30 and TRBJ1-6; D not resolved. The CDR3 sequence is CALSPGIDSPLHF. CDR3 in DNA: TGTGCCCTAAGCCCGGGTATTGATTCACCCCTCCACTTT.